These 11 T cell receptor beta chains were all obtained from the same sample, sequenced in a study of neoadjuvant anti-PD-1 for oral cavity cancer. Data came from immunoSEQ multiplex PCR; TCRdb stores just in-frame clones and leaves some out. The data contain roughly 13,000 clones, around three fifths of them singletons. The sample here was PBMCs, taken before nivolumab (anti-PD-1) treatment. Source of these receptors: a person aged 40 to 85 with oral cavity squamous cell carcinoma.

Notes on this clone: The same CDR3 is also encoded by other DNA sequences in this sample. The chain couples TRBV9 to TRBJ2-2, with TRBD1 identical over 8 bases. Germline CDR1 is SGDLS and CDR2 is YYNGEE. This CDR3 comprises 16 residues. The V gene end was trimmed by 4 bases and the J gene end by 4 bases; junction bases not matched to a gene: 9. The CDR3 DNA reads TGTGCCAGCAGCTATTATCAGGGGGCGAGCACCGGGGAGCTGTTTTTT. It codes for CASSYYQGASTGELFF.

The DNA for the CDR3 is TGTGCCAGCCCCTTGAGTGAATGGACCGGGGAGCTGTTTTTT. It yields the protein CASPLSEWTGELFF. This chain uses TRBV11-2 with TRBJ2-2; D is unresolved. Trimming took 8 bases from V and 5 from J, leaving 15 bases between them. The V gene's germline CDR1 is SGHAT and CDR2 FQNNGV. There are 14 residues in the CDR3.

The chain combines TRBV9 with TRBJ2-7; no reliable D call. This CDR3 is built from 13 residues. CDR1 and CDR2 (germline): SGDLS, YYNGEE. Trimming took 0 bases from V and 6 from J, leaving 10 bases between them. The CDR3 spells CASSVDHWGEQYF. For the CDR3, the DNA is TGTGCCAGCAGCGTAGATCACTGGGGCGAGCAGTACTTC.

The V gene is TRBV28, the J gene TRBJ2-3; 10 nucleotides agree with TRBD1. Germline CDR1 and CDR2: MDHEN and SYDVKM. This CDR3 region has 15 residues. The V gene end was trimmed by 5 bases and the J gene end by 2 bases; junction bases not matched to a gene: 4. The CDR3 sequence is CASSPGQGPTDTQYF. The DNA for the CDR3 is TGTGCCAGCAGTCCGGGACAGGGGCCCACAGATACGCAGTATTTT.

V and J are TRBV6-5 and TRBJ1-6, with D hard to call. Germline V gene sequence: CDR1 MNHEY, CDR2 SVGAGI. V gave up 2 bases and J gave up 7 bases, with 15 bases separating them. The CDR3 spans 16 residues. CDR3 loop: CASSYEAGRRNSPLHF. CDR3 nucleotides: TGTGCCAGCAGTTACGAGGCAGGCCGGCGGAATTCACCCCTCCACTTT.

This chain joins TRBV19 and TRBJ2-2, with unresolved D. In germline, CDR1 is LNHDA, CDR2 SQIVND (reference sequence). Trimming stripped 7 bases from V and 2 bases from J, with 11 bases between. The CDR3 spans 14 residues. CDR3 loop: CASMSLTNTGELFF. For the CDR3, the DNA is TGTGCCAGTATGTCGTTAACAAACACCGGGGAGCTGTTTTTT.

The sample holds a few counts of this clone. The chain is built from TRBV27 and TRBJ1-3; the D is unclear. Germline V gives CDR1 MNHEY, CDR2 SMNVEV (reference sequence). The germline V and J ends were trimmed by 2 bases and 3 bases, with 14 bases remaining between them. The CDR3 covers 16 residues. The CDR3 protein is CASSLTGRGLGNTIYF. DNA for the CDR3: TGTGCCAGCAGTTTAACTGGTAGAGGGCTTGGAAACACCATATATTTT.

The chain employs TRBV7-6 and TRBJ2-7; 9 nucleotides match TRBD1. Germline CDR1 reads SGHVS; CDR2 reads FNYEAQ. This CDR3 contains 15 residues. J gave up 1 base and V 5 bases, and 6 bases lay outside the gene matches. The CDR3 DNA reads as TGTGCCAGCAGCCCTCCAGGGACAGGGTCCTACGAGCAGTACTTC. Protein product: CASSPPGTGSYEQYF. Supplemented by reference TRBV7-6 and TRBJ2-7, the full variable domain reads GAGVSQSPRYKVTKRGQDVALRCDPISGHVSLYWYRQALGQGPEFLTYFNYEAQQDKSGLPNDRFSAERPEGSISTLTIQRTEQRDSAMYRCASSPPGTGSYEQYFGPGTRLTVT.

The chain recombines TRBV15 with TRBJ1-2; D remains unclear. The CDR3 loop spans 13 amino acids. Trimming pared 1 base from V and 5 bases from J, leaving 8 bases between. Per the germline V gene, CDR1 is LNHNV and CDR2 is YYDKDF (reference sequence). In nucleotides, the CDR3 is TGTGCCACCAGCAGAGTACCAGCTTATGGCTACACCTTC. Encoded protein: CATSRVPAYGYTF.

This clone was seen a single time. The genes are TRBV12-5 and TRBJ2-7; D uncertain. The CDR3 runs to 16 residues. V was trimmed by 2 bases and J by 2 bases, leaving 16 bases between them. The V gene's germline CDR1 is LGHNT and CDR2 FRNRAP. CDR3 region: CASGLIQIGFTYEQYF. CDR3 in DNA: TGTGCTAGTGGTTTGATCCAGATAGGCTTCACCTACGAGCAGTACTTC. The variable domain in full, completed from reference TRBV12-5 and TRBJ2-7, reads DARVTQTPRHKVTEMGQEVTMRCQPILGHNTVFWYRQTMMQGLELLAYFRNRAPLDDSGMPKDRFSAEMPDATLATLKIQPSEPRDSAVYFCASGLIQIGFTYEQYFGPGTRLTVT.

The chain uses TRBV7-8 and TRBJ1-6; D is undetermined. This CDR3 comprises 17 residues. Trimming stripped 3 bases from V and 0 bases from J, with 12 bases between. Germline V CDR1 and CDR2: SGHVS, FQNEAQ. The CDR3 bases are TGTGCCAGCAGCTTGTGGGATTTGAGCTCCTATAATTCACCCCTCCACTTT. This encodes CASSLWDLSSYNSPLHF.